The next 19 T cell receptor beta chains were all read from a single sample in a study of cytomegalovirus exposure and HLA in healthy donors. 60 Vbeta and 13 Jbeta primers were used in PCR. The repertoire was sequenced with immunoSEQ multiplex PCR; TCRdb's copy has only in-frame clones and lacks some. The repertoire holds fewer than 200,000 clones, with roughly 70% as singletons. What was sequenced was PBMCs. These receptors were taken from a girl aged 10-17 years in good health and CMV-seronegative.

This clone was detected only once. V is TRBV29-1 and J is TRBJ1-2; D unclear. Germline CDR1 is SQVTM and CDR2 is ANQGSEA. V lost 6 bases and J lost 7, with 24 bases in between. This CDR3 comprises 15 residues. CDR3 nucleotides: TGCAGCGTGCGACCCCCGGGAAAGGAGGGAAGTGGCTACACCTTC. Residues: CSVRPPGKEGSGYTF. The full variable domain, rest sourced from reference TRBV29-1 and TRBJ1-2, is SAVISQKPSRDICQRGTSLTIQCQVDSQVTMMFWYRQQPGQSLTLIATANQGSEATYESGFVIDKFPISRPNLTFSTLTVSNMSPEDSSIYLCSVRPPGKEGSGYTFGSGTRLTVV.

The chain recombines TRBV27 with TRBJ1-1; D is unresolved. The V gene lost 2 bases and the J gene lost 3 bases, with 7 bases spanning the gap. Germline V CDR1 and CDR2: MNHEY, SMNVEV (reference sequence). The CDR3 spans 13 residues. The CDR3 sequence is CASSLRRDTEAFF. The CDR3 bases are TGTGCCAGCAGTTTACGGCGGGACACTGAAGCTTTCTTT.

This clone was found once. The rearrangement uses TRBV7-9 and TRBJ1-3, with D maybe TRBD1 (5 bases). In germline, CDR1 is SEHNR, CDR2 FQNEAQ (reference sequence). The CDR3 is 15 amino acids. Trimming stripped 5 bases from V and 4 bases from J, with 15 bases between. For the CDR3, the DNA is TGTGCCAGCAGCCTGTCCAAGGGGCGGGGAAACACCATATATTTT. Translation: CASSLSKGRGNTIYF.

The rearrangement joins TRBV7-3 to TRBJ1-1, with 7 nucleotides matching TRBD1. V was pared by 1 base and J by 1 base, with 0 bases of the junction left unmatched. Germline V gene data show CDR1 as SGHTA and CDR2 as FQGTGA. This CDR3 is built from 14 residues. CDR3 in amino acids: CASSLRQGNTEAFF. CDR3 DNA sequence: TGTGCCAGCAGCTTAAGACAGGGGAACACTGAAGCTTTCTTT. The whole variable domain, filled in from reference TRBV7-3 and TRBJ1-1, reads GAGVSQTPSNKVTEKGKYVELRCDPISGHTALYWYRQSLGQGPEFLIYFQGTGAADDSGLPNDRFFAVRPEGSVSTLKIQRTERGDSAVYLCASSLRQGNTEAFFGQGTRLTVV.

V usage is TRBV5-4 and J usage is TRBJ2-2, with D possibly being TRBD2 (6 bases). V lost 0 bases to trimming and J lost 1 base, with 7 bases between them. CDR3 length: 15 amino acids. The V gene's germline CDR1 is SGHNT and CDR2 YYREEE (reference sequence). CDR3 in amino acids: CASSLVGGNTGELFF. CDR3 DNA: TGTGCCAGCAGCTTGGTGGGGGGGAACACCGGGGAGCTGTTTTTT.

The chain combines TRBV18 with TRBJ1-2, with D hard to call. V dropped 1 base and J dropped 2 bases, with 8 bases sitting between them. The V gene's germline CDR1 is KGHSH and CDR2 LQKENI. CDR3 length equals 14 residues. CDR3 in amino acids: CASSPLRENYGYTF. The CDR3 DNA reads TGTGCCAGCTCACCACTCCGGGAGAACTATGGCTACACCTTC.

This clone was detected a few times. The CDR3 nucleotides are TGCGCCAGCAGCCAAGTCTCTCAGGGGTACGAGCAGTACTTC. Its protein product is CASSQVSQGYEQYF. V is TRBV4-1 and J is TRBJ2-7; maybe TRBD1 (6 bases). The CDR3 runs to 14 residues. CDR1 and CDR2 from the germline V gene are MGHRA and YSYEKL. Trimming pared 1 base from V and 4 bases from J, leaving 11 bases between.

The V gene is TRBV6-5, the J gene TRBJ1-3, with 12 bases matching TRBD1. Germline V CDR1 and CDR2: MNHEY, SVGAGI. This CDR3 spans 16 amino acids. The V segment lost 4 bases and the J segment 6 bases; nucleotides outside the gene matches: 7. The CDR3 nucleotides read TGTGCCAGCAGTTCCGGGACAGGGGGCTTTGAAAACACCATATATTTT. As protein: CASSSGTGGFENTIYF.

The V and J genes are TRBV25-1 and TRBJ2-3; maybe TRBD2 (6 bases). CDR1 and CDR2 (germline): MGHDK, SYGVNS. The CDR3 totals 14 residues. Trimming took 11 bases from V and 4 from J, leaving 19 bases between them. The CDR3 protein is CAPGARGTADTQYF. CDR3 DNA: TGTGCCCCGGGAGCGAGGGGAACCGCAGATACGCAGTATTTT.

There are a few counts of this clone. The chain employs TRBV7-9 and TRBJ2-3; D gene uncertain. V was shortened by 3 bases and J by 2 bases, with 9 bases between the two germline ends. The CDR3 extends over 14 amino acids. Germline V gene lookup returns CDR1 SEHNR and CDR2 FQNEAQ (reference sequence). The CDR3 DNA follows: TGTGCCAGCAGCTTTTACGAGTTCACAGATACGCAGTATTTT. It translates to CASSFYEFTDTQYF. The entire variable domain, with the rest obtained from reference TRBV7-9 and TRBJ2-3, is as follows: DTGVSQNPRHKITKRGQNVTFRCDPISEHNRLYWYRQTLGQGPEFLTYFQNEAQLEKSRLLSDRFSAERPKGSFSTLEIQRTEQGDSAMYLCASSFYEFTDTQYFGPGTRLTVL.

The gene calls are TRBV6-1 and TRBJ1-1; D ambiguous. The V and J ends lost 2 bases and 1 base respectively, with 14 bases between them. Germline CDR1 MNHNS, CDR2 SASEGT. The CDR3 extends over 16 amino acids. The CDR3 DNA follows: TGTGCCAGCAGTGAATTGGCACAGCAGACGAACACTGAAGCTTTCTTT. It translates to CASSELAQQTNTEAFF.

CDR3 residues: CASSPIDGGGKSNQPQHF. CDR3 coding DNA: TGTGCCAGCAGCCCGATAGATGGAGGAGGGAAAAGCAATCAGCCCCAGCATTTT. This chain connects TRBV7-9 to TRBJ1-5; D gene unclear. With 5 bases removed from V and 1 base from J, the gap between germline ends came to 21 bases. Germline CDR1 is SEHNR and CDR2 is FQNEAQ (reference sequence). The CDR3 loop spans 18 amino acids.

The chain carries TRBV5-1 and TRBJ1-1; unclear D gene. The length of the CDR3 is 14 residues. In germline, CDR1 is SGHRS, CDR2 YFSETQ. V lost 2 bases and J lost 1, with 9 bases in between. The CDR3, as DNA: TGCGCCAGCAGCTTCATCGAGGGGAACACTGAAGCTTTCTTT. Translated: CASSFIEGNTEAFF.

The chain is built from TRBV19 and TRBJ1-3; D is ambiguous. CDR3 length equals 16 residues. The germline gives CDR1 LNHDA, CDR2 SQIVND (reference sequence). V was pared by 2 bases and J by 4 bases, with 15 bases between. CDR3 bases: TGTGCCAGTAGTATAAGAGGTGACTCGTCCGGAAACACCATATATTTT. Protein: CASSIRGDSSGNTIYF.

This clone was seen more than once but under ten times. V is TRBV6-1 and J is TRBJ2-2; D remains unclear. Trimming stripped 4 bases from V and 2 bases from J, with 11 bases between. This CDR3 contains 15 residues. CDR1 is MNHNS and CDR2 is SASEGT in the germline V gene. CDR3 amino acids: CASSAVPENTGELFF. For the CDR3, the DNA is TGTGCCAGCAGTGCTGTGCCAGAAAACACCGGGGAGCTGTTTTTT.

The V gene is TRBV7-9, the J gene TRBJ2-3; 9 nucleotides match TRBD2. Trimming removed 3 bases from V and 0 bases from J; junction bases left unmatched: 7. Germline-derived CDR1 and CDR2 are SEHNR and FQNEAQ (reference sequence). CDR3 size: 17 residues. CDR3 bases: TGTGCCAGCAGCTTGGAAGTTAGCGGGGGAAGCACAGATACGCAGTATTTT. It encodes CASSLEVSGGSTDTQYF.

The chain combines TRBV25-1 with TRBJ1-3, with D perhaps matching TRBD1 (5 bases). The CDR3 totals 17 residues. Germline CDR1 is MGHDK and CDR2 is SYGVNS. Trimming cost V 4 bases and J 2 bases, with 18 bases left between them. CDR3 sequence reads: CASSAFDGAKTGNTIYF. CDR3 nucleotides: TGTGCCAGCAGTGCCTTTGATGGGGCAAAGACTGGAAACACCATATATTTT.

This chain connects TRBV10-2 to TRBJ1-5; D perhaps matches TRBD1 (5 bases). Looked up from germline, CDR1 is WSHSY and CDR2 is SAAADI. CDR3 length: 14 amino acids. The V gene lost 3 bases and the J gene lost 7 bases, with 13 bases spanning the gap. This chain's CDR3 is CASSDFGGGQPQHF. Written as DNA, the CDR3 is TGCGCCAGCAGTGATTTTGGGGGGGGACAGCCCCAGCATTTT.

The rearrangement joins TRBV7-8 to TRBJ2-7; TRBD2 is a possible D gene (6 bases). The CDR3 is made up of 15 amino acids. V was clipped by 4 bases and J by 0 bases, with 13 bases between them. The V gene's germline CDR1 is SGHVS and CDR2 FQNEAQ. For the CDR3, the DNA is TGTGCCAGCAGCTCCGGGGGAGAGAGCTCCTACGAGCAGTACTTC. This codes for CASSSGGESSYEQYF.